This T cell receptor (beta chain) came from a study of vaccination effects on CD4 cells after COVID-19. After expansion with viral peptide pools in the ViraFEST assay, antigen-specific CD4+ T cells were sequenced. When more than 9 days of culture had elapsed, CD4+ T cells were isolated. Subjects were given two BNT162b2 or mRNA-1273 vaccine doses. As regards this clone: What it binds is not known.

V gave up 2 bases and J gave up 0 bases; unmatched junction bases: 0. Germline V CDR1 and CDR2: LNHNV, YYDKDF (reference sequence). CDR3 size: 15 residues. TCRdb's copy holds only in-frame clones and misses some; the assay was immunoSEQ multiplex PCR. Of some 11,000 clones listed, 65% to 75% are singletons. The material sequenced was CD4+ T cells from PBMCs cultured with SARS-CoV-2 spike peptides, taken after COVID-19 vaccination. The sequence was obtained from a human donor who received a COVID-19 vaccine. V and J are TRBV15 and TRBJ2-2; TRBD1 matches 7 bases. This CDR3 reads CATSRQGANTGELFF. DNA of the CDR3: TGTGCCACCAGCAGACAGGGGGCGAACACCGGGGAGCTGTTTTTT.